This TCR beta chain was profiled in a study of OX40 agonist ivuxolimab in advanced cancers. About this clone: Its antigen is unidentified.

TCRdb keeps only in-frame clones here, not all; method: immunoSEQ multiplex PCR. This repertoire shows 30,000 to 35,000 clones, about 92% found once; its top ten account for roughly a third. Study-level findings and limits: Compared with others, partial responders at 0.1-3.0 mg/kg displayed clonal expansion among the lowest.

Trimming pared 4 bases from V and 5 bases from J, leaving 8 bases between. Germline V gene sequence: CDR1 SEHNR, CDR2 FQNEAQ (reference sequence). This CDR3 region has 12 residues. This rearrangement joins TRBV7-9 to TRBJ2-5, with no clear D. Sequences were derived from CD4+ or CD8+ T cells sorted from blood, sampled in a trial of the OX40 agonist ivuxolimab. The source is an adult with an advanced solid tumor such as melanoma, head and neck, liver or kidney cancer. The CDR3 loop reads CASSSLRETQYF. CDR3 nucleotide sequence: TGTGCCAGCAGCTCACTACGGGAGACCCAGTACTTC. Full variable domain (rest looked up from reference TRBV7-9 and TRBJ2-5): DTGVSQNPRHKITKRGQNVTFRCDPISEHNRLYWYRQTLGQGPEFLTYFQNEAQLEKSRLLSDRFSAERPKGSFSTLEIQRTEQGDSAMYLCASSSLRETQYFGPGTRLLVL.